This paragraph covers one T cell receptor beta chain sequence. What it recognizes is unknown. Libraries of TRB cDNA were made by 5' RACE and carried UMIs. After re-calling the 5' RACE reads, TCRdb lists one entry per CDR3 protein, DNA absent. This sample contains fewer than 55,000 distinct CDR3 sequences. The CDR3 is 16 residues long. From germline, CDR1 is SGHRS and CDR2 YFSETQ. The data derive from a study of CXCR3-negative and CXCR3-positive naive CD8 T cells. Whole-study findings and limits: Comparably high diversity marked both naive subsets, whereas memory CD8+ cells had much lower diversity. For naive cells, CXCR3-negative and CXCR3-positive subsets had similar TRBV-TRBJ usage; for memory cells, usage differed.

Each CD8+ T cell subset was flow-sorted in triplicate. Every sort contained 250,000 to 350,000 cells. Among CD8+ T cells, naive ones were CD45RO-CCR7+CD27+CD95-. The sequencing input was naive CXCR3- CD8+ T cells from blood. Sample subset: CD45RO-CCR7+CD27+CD95- naive CD8+ T cells lacking CXCR3 (TNR3-). The clonotype comes from a human donor in good health. Some clones in this sample may be carry-over from other donors' samples. The chain couples TRBV5-1 to TRBJ2-5; without DNA, the TCRdb call of TRBD1 cannot be checked. CDR3 sequence: CASSQGGYGVQETQYF.